Listed below are T cell receptor beta chains from one sample, sequenced in a study of T cells in narcolepsy. Assay used: immunoSEQ multiplex PCR; TCRdb lists only in-frame clones, some missing. Altogether roughly 30,000 clones are present, roughly 79% being singletons, with the ten largest covering approximately 3.8%. The specimen sequenced was memory (CD45RA-) CD4+ T cells from blood. The source is a human donor in good health. Each CDR3 is given with its conserved first and last residue. Fields, in order: J gene, clone size, D gene, V gene, CDR3 protein, CDR3 DNA. A D gene is named only where the DNA matches it firmly. Clone size appears in some rows only: once, few, many, or a class for an expanded clone.

j_gene: TRBJ1-6
abundance: .
d_gene: .
v_gene: TRBV7-2
CDR3aa: CASSLRVEAPLHF
CDR3nt: TGTGCCAGCAGCTTACGTGTCGAGGCACCCCTCCACTTT

j_gene: TRBJ1-3
abundance: .
d_gene: .
v_gene: TRBV13
CDR3aa: CASSFGRSGNTIYF
CDR3nt: TGTGCCAGCAGCTTCGGGCGCTCTGGAAACACCATATATTTT

j_gene: TRBJ1-1
abundance: .
d_gene: .
v_gene: TRBV19
CDR3aa: CASSISFLNTEAFF
CDR3nt: TGTGCCAGTAGTATTTCGTTTCTGAACACTGAAGCTTTCTTT

j_gene: TRBJ2-5
abundance: .
d_gene: .
v_gene: TRBV7-9
CDR3aa: CASSPRDLRLEQYF
CDR3nt: TGTGCCAGCAGCCCTAGGGACCTTCGTCTGGAGCAGTACTTC

j_gene: TRBJ2-1
abundance: .
d_gene: TRBD2
v_gene: TRBV29-1
CDR3aa: CSVESGIPSSYNEQFF
CDR3nt: TGCAGCGTTGAGAGCGGGATTCCCTCTTCTTACAATGAGCAGTTCTTC

j_gene: TRBJ1-2
abundance: .
d_gene: .
v_gene: TRBV5-8
CDR3aa: CASSFSATPIPTF
CDR3nt: TGTGCCAGCAGCTTTAGTGCGACGCCTATACCCACCTTC

j_gene: TRBJ1-5
abundance: few
d_gene: .
v_gene: TRBV6-5
CDR3aa: CASSLSGGVNQPQHF
CDR3nt: TGTGCCAGCAGTCTTTCGGGGGGGGTGAATCAGCCCCAGCATTTT

j_gene: TRBJ2-5
abundance: .
d_gene: TRBD2
v_gene: TRBV19
CDR3aa: CASSIVVSGKGGTQYF
CDR3nt: TGTGCCAGTAGTATCGTCGTTAGCGGGAAGGGCGGGACCCAGTACTTC

j_gene: TRBJ2-1
abundance: .
d_gene: TRBD2
v_gene: TRBV2
CDR3aa: CASKRESKEQFF
CDR3nt: TGTGCCAGCAAGCGGGAATCTAAAGAGCAGTTCTTC

j_gene: TRBJ1-1
abundance: .
d_gene: .
v_gene: TRBV7-9
CDR3aa: CASSPRQNVNTEAFF
CDR3nt: TGTGCCAGCAGCCCCCGACAGAATGTGAACACTGAAGCTTTCTTT

j_gene: TRBJ2-5
abundance: .
d_gene: TRBD2
v_gene: TRBV14
CDR3aa: CASSHGLAGGWETQYF
CDR3nt: TGTGCCAGCAGCCACGGACTAGCGGGAGGATGGGAGACCCAGTACTTC

j_gene: TRBJ1-1
abundance: .
d_gene: .
v_gene: TRBV19
CDR3aa: CASSMIGAEAFF
CDR3nt: TGTGCCAGTAGTATGATCGGGGCTGAAGCTTTCTTT

j_gene: TRBJ2-7
abundance: .
d_gene: .
v_gene: TRBV5-1
CDR3aa: CASSLERSLYYEQYF
CDR3nt: TGCGCCAGCAGCTTGGAGCGTAGCCTCTACTACGAGCAGTACTTC

j_gene: TRBJ2-7
abundance: few
d_gene: .
v_gene: TRBV13
CDR3aa: CASSLEAKGTYEQYF
CDR3nt: TGTGCCAGCAGCTTAGAAGCGAAGGGAACCTACGAGCAGTACTTC

j_gene: TRBJ1-2
abundance: .
d_gene: TRBD1
v_gene: TRBV2
CDR3aa: CASSRTQGAKYGYTF
CDR3nt: TGTGCCAGCAGTCGCACACAGGGGGCGAAATATGGCTACACCTTC

j_gene: TRBJ2-2
abundance: .
d_gene: TRBD1
v_gene: TRBV5-4
CDR3aa: CASSRGTGTGQFGELFF
CDR3nt: TGTGCCAGCAGCCGGGGAACCGGGACAGGGCAATTCGGGGAGCTGTTTTTT

j_gene: TRBJ1-1
abundance: .
d_gene: TRBD1
v_gene: TRBV15
CDR3aa: CATSRVRGQGVAFF
CDR3nt: TGTGCCACCAGCAGAGTTAGGGGACAGGGGGTCGCTTTCTTT

j_gene: TRBJ1-5
abundance: .
d_gene: .
v_gene: TRBV18
CDR3aa: CASSLYPVTGNQPQHF
CDR3nt: TGTGCCAGCTCACTCTACCCGGTTACGGGCAATCAGCCCCAGCATTTT

j_gene: TRBJ2-7
abundance: .
d_gene: .
v_gene: TRBV27
CDR3aa: CASSLTRGTAESYEQYF
CDR3nt: TGTGCCAGCAGTTTAACCCGCGGGACAGCTGAATCCTACGAGCAGTACTTC

j_gene: TRBJ1-1
abundance: .
d_gene: TRBD1
v_gene: TRBV5-5
CDR3aa: CASSIGTGARWSTEAFF
CDR3nt: TGTGCCAGCAGCATCGGGACAGGGGCCCGGTGGAGCACTGAAGCTTTCTTT

j_gene: TRBJ2-7
abundance: .
d_gene: .
v_gene: TRBV19
CDR3aa: CASSAPGTPRYEQYF
CDR3nt: TGTGCCAGTAGTGCTCCCGGGACACCACGCTACGAGCAGTACTTC

j_gene: TRBJ2-2
abundance: .
d_gene: .
v_gene: TRBV7-3
CDR3aa: CASSLNWNTGELFF
CDR3nt: TGTGCCAGCAGCTTAAACTGGAACACCGGGGAGCTGTTTTTT

j_gene: TRBJ1-1
abundance: few
d_gene: .
v_gene: TRBV5-8
CDR3aa: CASSLGLGDTEAFF
CDR3nt: TGTGCCAGCAGCTTGGGGCTGGGGGACACTGAAGCTTTCTTT

j_gene: TRBJ2-7
abundance: .
d_gene: TRBD1
v_gene: TRBV5-6
CDR3aa: CASSQDRGKTYEQYF
CDR3nt: TGTGCCAGCAGCCAAGACAGGGGGAAGACCTACGAGCAGTACTTC